The 28 T cell receptor beta chains listed next were all sequenced from one sample in a study of CD8+ T cells in alopecia areata. Sequencing templates came from extracted RNA that was reverse transcribed into cDNA. Sequencing was performed with immunoSEQ multiplex PCR; in TCRdb, only in-frame clones are kept and a portion is missing. The sample holds 120,000 or so clones, 60% to 65% seen once. Documented treatment: oral pan-JAK inhibitor, 5-10 mg twice daily. The starting material was CD4+ T cells sorted from blood, obtained at week 4, from a patient treated with tofacitinib. All receptors come from a human donor with alopecia areata.

The chain links TRBV9 to TRBJ2-7; a possible D gene is TRBD1 (5 bases). Per germline, CDR1 SGDLS and CDR2 YYNGEE. Between the trimmed V and J ends, which lost 0 bases and 3 bases, there was a span of 13 bases. This CDR3 comprises 15 residues. In DNA, the CDR3 is TGTGCCAGCAGCGTAGATCAGGGCTATATCTACGAGCAGTACTTC. Encoded protein: CASSVDQGYIYEQYF. The full variable domain, its missing parts supplied by reference TRBV9 and TRBJ2-7, is DSGVTQTPKHLITATGQRVTLRCSPRSGDLSVYWYQQSLDQGLQFLIQYYNGEERAKGNILERFSAQQFPDLHSELNLSSLELGDSALYFCASSVDQGYIYEQYFGPGTRLTVT.

The rearrangement uses TRBV2 and TRBJ2-3; maybe TRBD1 (6 bases). Germline V gene data show CDR1 as SNHLY and CDR2 as FYNNEI. This CDR3 is 13 amino acids long. V lost 2 bases and J 9 bases, leaving 12 bases between the germline ends. The CDR3 sequence: CASSEIGTQTQYF. The CDR3 region has the DNA TGTGCCAGCAGTGAAATTGGGACACAGACGCAGTATTTT.

Comment on this clone: A read error may be the cause here, since a much bigger clone is one base away. The rearrangement links TRBV7-6 to TRBJ2-5; D gene ambiguous. With 3 bases removed from V and 1 base from J, the gap between germline ends came to 0 bases. Germline-derived CDR1 and CDR2 are SGHVS and FNYEAQ. This CDR3 is built from 11 residues. CDR3 sequence reads: CASSFQETQYF. In DNA, the CDR3 is TGTGCCAGCAGCTTCCAAGAGACCCAGTACTTC.

The rearrangement uses TRBV29-1 and TRBJ1-3; no definite D call. The germline V gene has CDR1 SQVTM and CDR2 ANQGSEA. This CDR3 has 12 residues. The ends were cut back, 7 bases at V and 3 bases at J, with 10 bases in the middle. CDR3 loop: CSGRDIGNTIYF. The CDR3 nucleotides are TGCAGCGGAAGGGATATTGGAAACACCATATATTTT.

The genes are TRBV7-9 and TRBJ2-5; D is uncertain. The germline CDR1 and CDR2 sequences are SEHNR and FQNEAQ (reference sequence). The V and J ends lost 4 bases and 5 bases respectively, with 11 bases between them. This CDR3 has 13 residues. Here the CDR3 DNA reads TGTGCCAGCAGCTCGAGATCGAGGGAGACCCAGTACTTC. This encodes CASSSRSRETQYF. Complete variable domain (other parts from reference TRBV7-9 and TRBJ2-5): DTGVSQNPRHKITKRGQNVTFRCDPISEHNRLYWYRQTLGQGPEFLTYFQNEAQLEKSRLLSDRFSAERPKGSFSTLEIQRTEQGDSAMYLCASSSRSRETQYFGPGTRLLVL.

This clone came up a few times. This chain joins TRBV2 and TRBJ1-4; D is undetermined. Looked up from germline, CDR1 is SNHLY and CDR2 is FYNNEI. This CDR3 spans 11 amino acids. Trimming took 3 bases from V and 8 from J, leaving 4 bases between them. CDR3 amino acids: CASSEEEKLFF. The DNA for the CDR3 is TGTGCCAGCAGTGAGGAGGAAAAACTGTTTTTT. The full variable domain, with the rest looked up from reference TRBV2 and TRBJ1-4, is EPEVTQTPSHQVTQMGQEVILRCVPISNHLYFYWYRQILGQKVEFLVSFYNNEISEKSEIFDDQFSVERPDGSNFTLKIRSTKLEDSAMYFCASSEEEKLFFGSGTQLSVL.

CDR3 DNA sequence: TGTGCCGCGGGTGAAGGGCCGGGAGGGCGGGGTGAGCAGTTCTTC. Translated, it gives CAAGEGPGGRGEQFF. This chain uses TRBV19 with TRBJ2-1, with 8 bases identical to TRBD2. Germline CDR1 is LNHDA and CDR2 is SQIVND (reference sequence). This CDR3 is built from 15 residues. The junction had 18 bases not matched to a gene; V was cut back by 11 bases and J by 9 bases.

This chain uses TRBV30 with TRBJ2-4; tentative D call: TRBD2 (6 bases). The CDR3 spans 14 residues. Germline values: CDR1 GTSNPN, CDR2 SVGIG (reference sequence). V lost 0 bases, J lost 7 bases, and 13 bases lay in between. CDR3 nucleotide sequence: TGTGCCTGGAGTGTAGAGCCCCGGGAGAACATTCAGTACTTC. Its protein is CAWSVEPRENIQYF.

With regard to this clone: Different DNA sequences within this sample yield the same CDR3. The chain has TRBV9 and TRBJ1-1, with 9 positions matching TRBD1. CDR1 is SGDLS, CDR2 YYNGEE, per germline. V was pared by 2 bases and J by 3 bases, with 2 bases of the junction left unmatched. The CDR3 has 14 amino acids. CDR3 residues: CASSVGQGDTEAFF. CDR3 nucleotides: TGTGCCAGCAGCGTGGGACAGGGCGACACTGAAGCTTTCTTT.

The J gene is TRBJ2-7, the V gene TRBV29-1; 10 nucleotides line up with TRBD1. V dropped 3 bases and J dropped 2; count of bases not matched to a gene: 4. Germline CDR1 and CDR2: SQVTM and ANQGSEA. The CDR3 covers 14 residues. The CDR3 region has the DNA TGCAGCGTTGATGCCGGACAGGGGGCCTACGAGCAGTACTTC. It translates to CSVDAGQGAYEQYF.

This clone was counted between two and nine times. V is TRBV28 and J is TRBJ1-4, with TRBD1 as a possible D gene (6 bases). V was clipped by 7 bases and J by 5 bases, with 17 bases between them. CDR1 and CDR2 (germline): MDHEN, SYDVKM. The CDR3 contains 15 residues. The CDR3 region is CASTHQRTENEKLFF. The CDR3 DNA sequence: TGTGCCAGCACCCACCAAAGGACAGAGAATGAAAAACTGTTTTTT.

The chain uses TRBV2 and TRBJ2-3, with D maybe TRBD1 (6 bases). The CDR3 has 18 amino acids. Germline V lookup: CDR1 SNHLY, CDR2 FYNNEI. Trimming left V 8 bases short and J 0 bases short, with 24 bases between. The CDR3 reads CASAMGSGTLQSTDTQYF. Here the CDR3 DNA reads TGTGCCAGCGCGATGGGGTCCGGGACACTCCAGAGCACAGATACGCAGTATTTT.

There are a few counts of this clone. This rearrangement joins TRBV7-2 to TRBJ2-7; TRBD2 aligns across 11 bases. Per the germline V gene, CDR1 is SGHTA and CDR2 is FQGNSA. CDR3 length equals 17 residues. V lost 7 bases to trimming and J lost 1 base; unmatched junction nucleotides: 12. The CDR3 here is CASTHVASGRSSYEQYF. The CDR3 DNA sequence: TGTGCCAGCACCCACGTCGCTAGCGGGAGGTCTTCCTACGAGCAGTACTTC.

This clone was counted once. J is TRBJ2-1 and V is TRBV19, with D hard to call. Trimming removed 11 bases from V and 6 bases from J, with 14 bases in between. The CDR3 consists of 12 residues. Germline-derived CDR1 and CDR2 are LNHDA and SQIVND (reference sequence). CDR3 sequence (DNA): TGTGCCCCCCCAGTGGGCGGCAATGAGCAGTTCTTC. Its protein is CAPPVGGNEQFF.

The rearrangement uses TRBV9 and TRBJ2-7; D remains unclear. The CDR3 consists of 15 residues. Trimming removed 4 bases from V and 3 bases from J, with 17 bases in between. Germline V gene data show CDR1 as SGDLS and CDR2 as YYNGEE. The CDR3 DNA reads as TGTGCCAGCAGCACCCGCCCGGACGAGCGCTACGAGCAGTACTTC. This gives the protein CASSTRPDERYEQYF.

The chain couples TRBV5-4 to TRBJ2-7, with D perhaps matching TRBD1 (7 bases). V was trimmed by 4 bases and J by 4 bases, leaving 15 bases between them. This CDR3 has 14 amino acids. CDR1 is SGHNT, CDR2 YYREEE, per germline (reference sequence). CDR3 protein: CASSRWTGGYEQYF. The CDR3 nucleotides are TGTGCCAGCAGCCGGTGGACAGGAGGGTACGAGCAGTACTTC.

This clone was counted once. As DNA, the CDR3 is TGTGCCAGCAGTTCCCATCGGCGTGAGACCCAGTACTTC. This translates into CASSSHRRETQYF. J is TRBJ2-5 and V is TRBV6-5; no definite D call. V was trimmed by 4 bases and J by 5 bases, leaving 11 bases between them. The CDR3 is 13 residues long. From germline, CDR1 is MNHEY and CDR2 SVGAGI.

The J gene is TRBJ2-7, the V gene TRBV7-2, with no clear D. Looked up from germline, CDR1 is SGHTA and CDR2 is FQGNSA. This CDR3 has 14 residues. Trimming removed 2 bases at V and 3 bases at J, with 11 bases between. Here the CDR3 reads CASSLSRVDYEQYF. CDR3 sequence (DNA): TGTGCCAGCAGCTTATCACGGGTCGACTACGAGCAGTACTTC. Full variable domain (rest looked up from reference TRBV7-2 and TRBJ2-7): GAGVSQSPSNKVTEKGKDVELRCDPISGHTALYWYRQSLGQGLEFLIYFQGNSAPDKSGLPSDRFSAERTGGSVSTLTIQRTQQEDSAVYLCASSLSRVDYEQYFGPGTRLTVT.

The chain couples TRBV30 to TRBJ2-1; 14 bases align to TRBD2. The CDR3 is 14 residues long. Germline trimming cut 5 bases from V and 9 bases from J; bases unmatched to any gene: 6. Germline-derived CDR1 and CDR2 are GTSNPN and SVGIG (reference sequence). The CDR3 is CAWETSGRGTEQFF. CDR3 bases: TGTGCCTGGGAGACTAGCGGGAGGGGCACTGAGCAGTTCTTC.

The chain links TRBV7-3 to TRBJ2-1; 10 bases fit TRBD2. V lost 0 bases and J lost 8; bases outside the gene matches: 7. CDR3 length: 16 amino acids. From germline, CDR1 is SGHTA and CDR2 FQGTGA. The CDR3 loop reads CASSLTLSGRVHEQFF. The CDR3 DNA follows: TGTGCCAGCAGCTTAACGTTAAGCGGGAGGGTCCATGAGCAGTTCTTC.

The gene calls are TRBV29-1 and TRBJ2-1; maybe TRBD2 (6 bases). Deletions cut 4 bases from V and 0 bases from J, with 13 bases between. The CDR3 runs to 15 residues. CDR1 is SQVTM, CDR2 ANQGSEA, per germline. The CDR3 region is CSVVGGESSYNEQFF. The CDR3 DNA reads TGCAGCGTTGTGGGGGGAGAGAGCTCCTACAATGAGCAGTTCTTC.

V and J are TRBV18 and TRBJ1-1; perhaps TRBD1 as D (6 bases). Germline V gene sequence: CDR1 KGHSH, CDR2 LQKENI. The CDR3 loop spans 14 amino acids. Trimming removed 2 bases at V and 1 base at J, with 8 bases between. CDR3: CASSPEGGNTEAFF. In DNA form, the CDR3 reads TGTGCCAGCTCACCAGAGGGGGGGAACACTGAAGCTTTCTTT. The full variable domain, in which reference TRBV18 and TRBJ1-1 provide the parts outside the CDR3, is NAGVMQNPRHLVRRRGQEARLRCSPMKGHSHVYWYRQLPEEGLKFMVYLQKENIIDESGMPKERFSAEFPKEGPSILRIQQVVRGDSAAYFCASSPEGGNTEAFFGQGTRLTVV.

This chain links TRBV6-6 with TRBJ2-1, with 10 bases matching TRBD2. This CDR3 region has 14 residues. Germline CDR1 and CDR2: MNHNY and SVGAGI (reference sequence). Trimming cost V 4 bases and J 9 bases; bases outside gene matches: 6. This chain's CDR3 is CASSSQREGFEQFF. The CDR3 DNA reads TGTGCCAGCAGTTCACAGCGGGAGGGCTTTGAGCAGTTCTTC.

The chain has TRBV7-2 and TRBJ2-3, with D unclear. The CDR3 consists of 12 residues. V was clipped by 8 bases and J by 3 bases, with 9 bases between them. Germline CDR1 and CDR2: SGHTA and FQGNSA. DNA for the CDR3: TGTGCCAGCGGTGGACGGACAGATACGCAGTATTTT. Amino acid sequence: CASGGRTDTQYF.

CDR3 sequence: CASTLVPLGGELFF. The CDR3 region has the DNA TGTGCCAGCACCTTAGTACCTTTGGGCGGGGAGCTGTTTTTT. The V and J genes are TRBV27 and TRBJ2-2; no firm D call. CDR1 and CDR2 from the germline V gene are MNHEY and SMNVEV (reference sequence). The CDR3 has 14 amino acids. Trimming shortened V by 7 bases and J by 7 bases, and 16 bases separated the two germline ends.

There are a few counts of this clone. The gene calls are TRBV7-9 and TRBJ2-3, with D unclear. The germline CDR1 and CDR2 sequences are SEHNR and FQNEAQ (reference sequence). This CDR3 is built from 13 residues. V lost 2 bases and J lost 9, with 12 bases in between. In nucleotides, the CDR3 is TGTGCCAGCAGCTTAAACGACCAGAGCACGCAGTATTTT. This gives the protein CASSLNDQSTQYF.

This clone showed up just a few times. The chain is built from TRBV11-2 and TRBJ2-3; no definite D call. Trimming took 1 base from V and 2 from J, leaving 10 bases between them. CDR3 length: 15 residues. Germline V CDR1 and CDR2: SGHAT, FQNNGV. The CDR3 DNA reads TGTGCCAGCAGCTTAGTGTCGGGCCTCACAGATACGCAGTATTTT. Translated, it gives CASSLVSGLTDTQYF.

The V call is TRBV7-9, the J call TRBJ2-5, with TRBD2 as a possible D gene (6 bases). The V end lost 3 bases, the J end lost 5 bases, and 7 bases lay between the germline ends. The CDR3 loop spans 12 amino acids. Per the germline V gene, CDR1 is SEHNR and CDR2 is FQNEAQ (reference sequence). For the CDR3, the DNA is TGTGCCAGCAGCTTTCGGGGGGAGACCCAGTACTTC. It specifies CASSFRGETQYF.